This T cell receptor (beta chain) was identified during a study of spatial heterogeneity in lung cancer. On the study more broadly: Sequences of the beta chain were consistently detected in greater numbers than alpha-chain sequences. Broader study findings: Alpha chain coverage of tumor T cells was estimated at about 7%, and beta chain coverage at about 13%. Tumor mutation counts were tracked by expanded intratumoral alpha and beta TCR counts.

Time point: sample taken at primary tumor resection. As to this clonotype: Its antigen is unknown.

Each TCR cDNA molecule carried a unique molecular identifier. One entry per CDR3 protein, called by TCRdb with MiXCR from the 5' RACE reads. The sample shows more than 20,000 distinct CDR3 sequences, 15% of them seen only once. There are 11 residues in the CDR3. Germline V lookup: CDR1 SQVTM, CDR2 ANQGSEA. J lost 4 bases, V lost 7 bases, and 0 bases had no gene match. The sample was lung tumor tissue, taken at surgery. The V and J genes are TRBV29-1 and TRBJ2-3; TRBD1 matches 9 bases. This TCR came from a female donor with early-stage non-small cell lung cancer. The CDR3 reads CSGQGADTQYF. CDR3 DNA: TGCAGCGGACAGGGGGCAGATACGCAGTATTTT.